One sample yielded the 30 T cell receptor beta chains listed below, sequenced in a study of T cell responses to AZD1222 COVID-19 vaccine. The repertoire was sequenced with immunoSEQ multiplex PCR; TCRdb's copy has only in-frame clones and lacks some. The sample records more than 90,000 clones, 90% being singletons. Source: peripheral blood, taken on day 0 of AZD1222 vaccination. Every receptor here comes from an adult in good health.

The CDR3 region is CASSLPRFGDNSPLHF. The CDR3 bases are TGTGCCAGCAGCCTACCTCGGTTTGGTGATAATTCACCCCTCCACTTT. This chain uses TRBV7-8 with TRBJ1-6, with unresolved D. The germline CDR1 and CDR2 sequences are SGHVS and FQNEAQ. The CDR3 contains 16 residues. Trimming pared 5 bases from V and 5 bases from J, leaving 16 bases between.

The V call is TRBV6-5, the J call TRBJ1-1, with a tentative D call TRBD1 (5 bases). V shed 2 bases and J shed 5 bases, with 12 bases lying between them. The germline CDR1 and CDR2 sequences are MNHEY and SVGAGI. The CDR3 consists of 14 residues. This CDR3 reads CASSYNQGRTEAFF. In DNA form, the CDR3 reads TGTGCCAGCAGTTACAATCAGGGAAGAACTGAAGCTTTCTTT.

J is TRBJ2-1 and V is TRBV11-2, with 8 bases that match TRBD1. This CDR3 spans 16 amino acids. V dropped 5 bases and J dropped 2; count of bases not matched to a gene: 8. The germline V gene encodes CDR1 SGHAT and CDR2 FQNNGV. In DNA form, the CDR3 reads TGTGCCAGCAGCCGACAGGGGACCAATACCTACAATGAGCAGTTCTTC. Translation gives CASSRQGTNTYNEQFF.

V usage is TRBV3-1 (or the pseudogene TRBV3-2) and J usage is TRBJ2-5; a possible D gene is TRBD2 (6 bases). Germline CDR1 is LGHDT and CDR2 is YNNKEL (reference sequence). The CDR3 covers 13 residues. Trimming pared 4 bases from V and 3 bases from J, leaving 9 bases between. CDR3: CASSPWEEETQYF. The DNA of the CDR3 is TGTGCCAGCAGCCCGTGGGAGGAAGAGACCCAGTACTTC.

The rearrangement links TRBV7-9 to TRBJ2-1; 9 positions agree with TRBD2. Trimming took 0 bases from V and 8 from J; bases not matched to a gene: 5. The CDR3 spans 15 residues. CDR1 and CDR2 from the germline V gene are SEHNR and FQNEAQ (reference sequence). CDR3: CASSLASGGRDEQFF. The CDR3 coding sequence is TGTGCCAGCAGCTTAGCAAGCGGGGGGAGGGATGAGCAGTTCTTC. Drawing the rest from reference TRBV7-9 and TRBJ2-1, the complete variable domain is DTGVSQNPRHKITKRGQNVTFRCDPISEHNRLYWYRQTLGQGPEFLTYFQNEAQLEKSRLLSDRFSAERPKGSFSTLEIQRTEQGDSAMYLCASSLASGGRDEQFFGPGTRLTVL.

This rearrangement joins TRBV2 to TRBJ1-1; 8 bases fit TRBD1. The CDR3 is made up of 13 amino acids. V shed 7 bases, J shed 2 bases, and the junction held 3 bases outside the gene matches. CDR1 and CDR2 from the germline V gene are SNHLY and FYNNEI. CDR3 residues: CASTGTGNTEAFF. The CDR3 nucleotides read TGTGCCAGCACGGGGACAGGTAACACTGAAGCTTTCTTT.

This chain uses TRBV5-6 with TRBJ2-1, with 9 bases identical to TRBD2. After removal of 0 bases from V and 2 bases from J, the junction contained 0 bases not matched to a gene. Germline values: CDR1 SGHDT, CDR2 YYEEEE. The CDR3 covers 15 residues. The CDR3 loop reads CASSLASGAYNEQFF. The CDR3, as DNA: TGTGCCAGCAGCTTGGCTAGCGGGGCCTACAATGAGCAGTTCTTC. The full variable domain, with the rest looked up from reference TRBV5-6 and TRBJ2-1, is DAGVTQSPTHLIKTRGQQVTLRCSPKSGHDTVSWYQQALGQGPQFIFQYYEEEERQRGNFPDRFSGHQFPNYSSELNVNALLLGDSALYLCASSLASGAYNEQFFGPGTRLTVL.

The V gene is TRBV6-1, the J gene TRBJ2-7, with 8 bases aligning to TRBD1. The ends lost 2 bases at V and 0 bases at J; junction bases unmatched: 6. In germline, CDR1 is MNHNS, CDR2 SASEGT. The CDR3 runs 16 residues. The CDR3 nucleotides are TGTGCCAGCAGTGAATCGGGGACAGGTATCTCCTACGAGCAGTACTTC. Amino acid sequence: CASSESGTGISYEQYF.

The V gene is TRBV7-2, the J gene TRBJ1-1, with no clear D. The V gene lost 1 base and the J gene lost 2 bases, with 5 bases spanning the gap. The CDR3 extends over 13 amino acids. Per germline, CDR1 SGHTA and CDR2 FQGNSA. CDR3: CASSLDVNTEAFF. The CDR3 bases are TGTGCCAGCAGCTTAGACGTAAACACTGAAGCTTTCTTT.

The chain joins TRBV24-1 to TRBJ2-2, with D maybe TRBD1 (6 bases). Germline V CDR1 and CDR2: KGHDR, SFDVKD. Trimming shortened V by 4 bases and J by 6 bases, and 20 bases separated the two germline ends. The CDR3 loop spans 17 amino acids. CDR3 loop: CATSDPTGFGFPGELFF. CDR3 DNA: TGTGCCACCAGTGACCCGACAGGTTTTGGTTTCCCCGGGGAGCTGTTTTTT.

CDR3 nucleotides: TGTGCCAGCAAGCACAGTGAGCAGTTCTTC. It specifies CASKHSEQFF. This chain uses TRBV27 with TRBJ2-1; no reliable D call. V lost 7 bases and J lost 9, with 7 bases in between. Germline loops: CDR1 MNHEY, CDR2 SMNVEV (reference sequence). CDR3 length: 10 residues.

This clone was picked up one time. V usage is TRBV7-9 and J usage is TRBJ2-1; 8 positions match TRBD2. Germline CDR1 reads SEHNR; CDR2 reads FQNEAQ (reference sequence). This CDR3 comprises 17 residues. The V and J ends lost 5 bases and 5 bases, in that order; junction bases with no gene match: 14. The DNA of the CDR3 is TGTGCCAGCAGCCGCGCTCTTCGGGGGGGCCAGGACAATGAGCAGTTCTTC. This encodes CASSRALRGGQDNEQFF.

The chain combines TRBV2 with TRBJ1-1; 9 bases fit TRBD1. CDR1 and CDR2 (germline): SNHLY, FYNNEI. V was pared by 3 bases and J by 1 base, with 3 bases of the junction left unmatched. The CDR3 is made up of 15 amino acids. The CDR3 is CASSEEGQGNTEAFF. The CDR3 region has the DNA TGTGCCAGCAGTGAGGAGGGACAGGGGAACACTGAAGCTTTCTTT.

The chain recombines TRBV6-6 with TRBJ1-1; D might be TRBD1 (5 bases). Germline V CDR1 and CDR2: MNHNY, SVGAGI (reference sequence). The V and J ends lost 6 bases and 10 bases respectively, with 18 bases between them. The CDR3 totals 13 residues. In DNA form, the CDR3 reads TGTGCCAGCAGCACACTCAGGGATCAGGGAGCTTTCTTT. Protein product: CASSTLRDQGAFF.

The chain is built from TRBV5-6 and TRBJ1-2; TRBD1 aligns across 8 bases. The germline V gene encodes CDR1 SGHDT and CDR2 YYEEEE. CDR3 size: 15 residues. V lost 0 bases and J lost 6; bases outside the gene matches: 7. The chain's CDR3 is CASSLGAGGANGYTF. The CDR3 DNA reads TGTGCCAGCAGCTTGGGGGCAGGGGGCGCAAATGGCTACACCTTC.

The genes are TRBV27 and TRBJ2-2; 8 bases are a match to TRBD1. CDR3 size: 15 residues. J gave up 3 bases and V 4 bases, and 4 bases lay outside the gene matches. The germline CDR1 and CDR2 sequences are MNHEY and SMNVEV (reference sequence). The CDR3 loop reads CASSSGQDYTGELFF. The CDR3 DNA reads as TGTGCCAGCAGTTCGGGACAGGATTACACCGGGGAGCTGTTTTTT.

The CDR3 loop is CASSLIDWDRGSYGYTF. The CDR3 DNA reads as TGTGCCAGCAGTTTAATTGACTGGGACAGGGGATCATATGGCTACACCTTC. The chain employs TRBV28 and TRBJ1-2; 10 bases agree with TRBD1. V trimming: 2 bases; J trimming: 5 bases; junction bases outside the gene matches: 11. Germline V gene sequence: CDR1 MDHEN, CDR2 SYDVKM. CDR3 length: 17 amino acids.

The chain joins TRBV6-2 or TRBV6-3 to TRBJ2-3; D call uncertain. CDR1 and CDR2 (germline): MNHEY, SVGEGT. This CDR3 spans 14 amino acids. Deletions cut 7 bases from V and 2 bases from J, with 13 bases between. This CDR3 is CASTPSVYTDTQYF. In DNA, the CDR3 is TGTGCCAGCACCCCATCGGTCTACACAGATACGCAGTATTTT.

The genes are TRBV14 and TRBJ2-5; D tentatively reads TRBD1 or TRBD2 (7 bases each). Trimming removed 4 bases at V and 4 bases at J, with 10 bases between. CDR1 is SGHDN and CDR2 is FVKESK in the germline V gene. The CDR3 consists of 13 residues. The CDR3 sequence: CASSPGGVETQYF. In DNA form, the CDR3 reads TGTGCCAGCAGCCCAGGGGGGGTAGAGACCCAGTACTTC. Full variable domain (rest looked up from reference TRBV14 and TRBJ2-5): EAGVTQFPSHSVIEKGQTVTLRCDPISGHDNLYWYRRVMGKEIKFLLHFVKESKQDESGMPNNRFLAERTGGTYSTLKVQPAELEDSGVYFCASSPGGVETQYFGPGTRLLVL.

The chain recombines TRBV5-1 with TRBJ1-3; 8 bases align to TRBD1. CDR1 is SGHRS, CDR2 YFSETQ, per germline. After removal of 0 bases from V and 1 base from J, the junction contained 6 bases not matched to a gene. The CDR3 covers 17 residues. The CDR3 region is CASSLERQGASGNTIYF. The CDR3 nucleotides are TGCGCCAGCAGCTTGGAGAGGCAGGGGGCTTCTGGAAACACCATATATTTT.

This clone was seen just once. V and J are TRBV6-1 and TRBJ1-2, with 7 bases lining up with TRBD1. The CDR3 consists of 13 residues. CDR1 MNHNS and CDR2 SASEGT come from the germline V gene. V lost 7 bases to trimming and J lost 7 bases; unmatched junction nucleotides: 9. The CDR3 is CASTPTGSGGYTF. For the CDR3, the DNA is TGTGCCAGCACTCCGACAGGGTCGGGTGGCTACACCTTC.

The rearrangement uses TRBV24-1 and TRBJ2-7; TRBD1 is a possible D gene (5 bases). V lost 3 bases and J lost 4, with 15 bases in between. This CDR3 has 15 residues. The germline CDR1 and CDR2 sequences are KGHDR and SFDVKD. The CDR3 DNA reads TGTGCCACCAGTGATGATTCTCAGGGAAAGTACGAGCAGTACTTC. It specifies CATSDDSQGKYEQYF.

The table lists this clone with a few counts. The chain is built from TRBV9 and TRBJ1-4; 7 bases agree with TRBD1. CDR3 length: 14 residues. After removal of 2 bases from V and 6 bases from J, the junction contained 4 bases not matched to a gene. Germline V lookup: CDR1 SGDLS, CDR2 YYNGEE. This CDR3 reads CASSVDREDEKLFF. The CDR3 DNA reads TGTGCCAGCAGCGTTGACAGGGAGGATGAAAAACTGTTTTTT. The whole variable domain, filled in from reference TRBV9 and TRBJ1-4, reads DSGVTQTPKHLITATGQRVTLRCSPRSGDLSVYWYQQSLDQGLQFLIQYYNGEERAKGNILERFSAQQFPDLHSELNLSSLELGDSALYFCASSVDREDEKLFFGSGTQLSVL.

V gene TRBV6-1 combines with J gene TRBJ2-7; 9 nucleotides line up with TRBD2. The CDR3 totals 15 residues. The germline CDR1 and CDR2 sequences are MNHNS and SASEGT. J was trimmed by 2 bases and V by 1 base; bases with no gene match: 3. CDR3 nucleotide sequence: TGTGCCAGCAGTGAAGGTCTAGCGGGGACCTACGAGCAGTACTTC. Translation: CASSEGLAGTYEQYF.

This clone was observed a few times. The J gene is TRBJ2-7, the V gene TRBV7-9, with a tentative D call TRBD1 (5 bases). CDR3 length: 14 residues. CDR1 is SEHNR, CDR2 FQNEAQ, per germline (reference sequence). Trimming took 3 bases from V and 3 from J, leaving 12 bases between them. CDR3 sequence (DNA): TGTGCCAGCAGCTTGGGCAGGGAAGGCTACGAGCAGTACTTC. Its protein is CASSLGREGYEQYF.

The chain recombines TRBV29-1 with TRBJ1-2, with D maybe TRBD1 (5 bases). Looked up from germline, CDR1 is SQVTM and CDR2 is ANQGSEA. The ends were cut back, 4 bases at V and 5 bases at J, with 17 bases in the middle. This CDR3 spans 14 amino acids. In nucleotides, the CDR3 is TGCAGCGTTGCCCCGACCGGGACCCAGTATGGCTACACCTTC. Translating gives CSVAPTGTQYGYTF.

The CDR3 DNA reads as TGTGCCAGCAGCCAAGATCCCGGGACAGGGGCTTACTTGCAGTATTTT. Translation: CASSQDPGTGAYLQYF. The chain recombines TRBV3-1 (or the pseudogene TRBV3-2) with TRBJ2-3, with 10 positions matching TRBD1. V dropped 0 bases and J dropped 11; count of bases not matched to a gene: 11. The CDR3 is 16 amino acids. CDR1 is LGHDT and CDR2 is YNNKEL in the germline V gene (reference sequence).

V is TRBV6-4 and J is TRBJ1-2; unclear D gene. Germline CDR1 is MRHNA and CDR2 is SNTAGT. Trimming shortened V by 8 bases and J by 2 bases, and 27 bases separated the two germline ends. The CDR3 totals 18 residues. CDR3 DNA: TGTGCCAGCCCCCGTCTTTTAGGCACGAGACCGCGAAACTATGGCTACACCTTC. Its protein is CASPRLLGTRPRNYGYTF.

This sequence joins TRBV18 and TRBJ1-2; D ambiguous. The germline gives CDR1 KGHSH, CDR2 LQKENI. The CDR3 consists of 14 residues. Trimming shortened V by 3 bases and J by 6 bases, and 14 bases separated the two germline ends. CDR3: CASSPRPGPNGYTF. The CDR3 nucleotides are TGTGCCAGCTCACCCCGCCCAGGACCTAATGGCTACACCTTC.

This clone appeared a few times. The chain carries TRBV6-5 and TRBJ1-3; D is unresolved. The germline CDR1 and CDR2 sequences are MNHEY and SVGAGI. The CDR3 loop spans 13 amino acids. V was clipped by 5 bases and J by 0 bases, with 5 bases between them. This CDR3 reads CASSKSSGNTIYF. CDR3 in DNA: TGTGCCAGCAGTAAGAGCTCTGGAAACACCATATATTTT.